The 21 T cell receptor beta chains listed next were all sequenced from one sample in a study of blood T cell repertoires in COVID-19. The table came from immunoSEQ multiplex PCR; TCRdb's copy has only in-frame clones and leaves some out. The table lists 200,000 to 250,000 clones, 65% to 85% of them singletons. Material for sequencing was PBMCs or T cells enriched from blood (not recorded which). The receptors stem from a woman aged 55-69 years who had recovered from COVID-19.

The chain couples TRBV14 to TRBJ1-2, with D possibly matching TRBD1 (5 bases). CDR3 length: 14 amino acids. Germline V lookup: CDR1 SGHDN, CDR2 FVKESK. V lost 4 bases and J lost 7, with 16 bases in between. CDR3 sequence reads: CASSLISQGGGYTF. In nucleotides, the CDR3 is TGTGCCAGCAGCCTTATCAGCCAGGGTGGTGGCTACACCTTC.

The chain couples TRBV5-1 to TRBJ2-7; TRBD2 matches at 8 bases. The CDR3 runs to 16 residues. The V gene end was trimmed by 2 bases and the J gene end by 3 bases; junction bases not matched to a gene: 10. CDR1 SGHRS and CDR2 YFSETQ come from the germline V gene. The CDR3 DNA sequence: TGCGCCAGCAGCTTCGGTCTAGCGGGCGATATCTACGAGCAGTACTTC. Its translation is CASSFGLAGDIYEQYF.

This clone was recorded at least ten times. The chain is built from TRBV2 and TRBJ2-1; D may be TRBD1 (6 bases). Germline V gene lookup returns CDR1 SNHLY and CDR2 FYNNEI. The CDR3 is 16 residues long. Trimming left V 3 bases short and J 0 bases short, with 12 bases between. The CDR3 sequence is CASSDKWGPSYNEQFF. CDR3 bases: TGTGCCAGCAGTGATAAGTGGGGGCCCTCCTACAATGAGCAGTTCTTC.

About this clone: This sample includes further DNA sequences coding for the same CDR3. The genes are TRBV5-4 and TRBJ1-2, with 10 bases lining up with TRBD1. J was trimmed by 2 bases and V by 2 bases; bases with no gene match: 3. The CDR3 extends over 15 amino acids. Germline loops: CDR1 SGHNT, CDR2 YYREEE (reference sequence). CDR3: CASSLDRGPNYGYTF. Here the CDR3 DNA reads TGTGCCAGCAGCTTAGACAGGGGGCCCAACTATGGCTACACCTTC.

The chain has TRBV30 and TRBJ1-3; no clear D. CDR1 and CDR2 (germline): GTSNPN, SVGIG (reference sequence). V was pared by 2 bases and J by 0 bases, with 8 bases between. This CDR3 spans 14 amino acids. CDR3 loop: CAWSPVRSGNTIYF. CDR3 bases: TGTGCCTGGAGTCCCGTGCGCTCTGGAAACACCATATATTTT.

The V and J genes are TRBV14 and TRBJ2-5; 12 bases are shared with TRBD2. CDR1 SGHDN and CDR2 FVKESK come from the germline V gene. This CDR3 has 16 amino acids. Trimming cost V 4 bases and J 7 bases; bases outside gene matches: 10. The CDR3 protein is CASSPYLTSGGTTQYF. CDR3 bases: TGTGCCAGCAGCCCCTATCTGACTAGCGGGGGCACGACCCAGTACTTC.

This chain uses TRBV7-7 with TRBJ2-3; unclear D gene. The CDR3 has 14 residues. Germline CDR1 is SSHAT and CDR2 is FNYEAQ (reference sequence). Trimming removed 1 base from V and 2 bases from J, with 7 bases in between. The CDR3 DNA is TGTGCCAGCAGCTTAGTTGGCCCCACAGATACGCAGTATTTT. This codes for CASSLVGPTDTQYF.

Here the CDR3 reads CASSKQPQETQYF. CDR3 DNA sequence: TGTGCCAGCAGCAAACAGCCCCAAGAGACCCAGTACTTC. The chain recombines TRBV7-6 with TRBJ2-5; D gene unclear. Germline CDR1 SGHVS, CDR2 FNYEAQ. The CDR3 totals 13 residues. V was cut by 5 bases and J by 1 base, with 8 bases left in between.

This clone came up once. The CDR3 region is CASSTGQTNTIYF. DNA for the CDR3: TGTGCCAGCAGCACGGGACAGACGAACACCATATATTTT. This chain joins TRBV7-2 and TRBJ1-3; 7 nucleotides align to TRBD1. The length of the CDR3 is 13 residues. The V gene end was trimmed by 5 bases and the J gene end by 7 bases; junction bases not matched to a gene: 5. Germline V CDR1 and CDR2: SGHTA, FQGNSA.

V is TRBV7-3 and J is TRBJ2-2; maybe TRBD1 (6 bases). Germline lookup yields CDR1 SGHTA and CDR2 FQGTGA. The V end was cut by 5 bases, the J end by 5 bases, with 21 bases between. The CDR3 runs 17 residues. CDR3 DNA: TGTGCCAGCAGCGTACAAACGGGCAGGGGAAAAACCGGGGAGCTGTTTTTT. Its translation: CASSVQTGRGKTGELFF.

V gene TRBV19 combines with J gene TRBJ1-1; a weak D match, TRBD1 (6 bases). Germline V gives CDR1 LNHDA, CDR2 SQIVND (reference sequence). The CDR3 contains 14 residues. Trimming cost V 5 bases and J 2 bases, with 12 bases left between them. The CDR3 reads CASSSRDINTEAFF. The CDR3 DNA reads TGTGCCAGTAGTTCTCGGGACATCAACACTGAAGCTTTCTTT.

The V gene is TRBV30, the J gene TRBJ2-1; weak D call: TRBD2 (6 bases). V was clipped by 0 bases and J by 5 bases, with 14 bases between them. The germline V gene has CDR1 GTSNPN and CDR2 SVGIG (reference sequence). This CDR3 has 15 amino acids. The CDR3 coding sequence is TGTGCCTGGAGTGTAGGGCTAGCGAGGAACAATGAGCAGTTCTTC. Protein product: CAWSVGLARNNEQFF.

The chain couples TRBV13 to TRBJ1-5; no reliable D call. The CDR3 has 15 residues. From germline, CDR1 is PRHDT and CDR2 FYEKMQ (reference sequence). V shed 0 bases and J shed 0 bases, with 6 bases lying between them. The CDR3 protein is CASSLGRISNQPQHF. DNA for the CDR3: TGTGCCAGCAGCTTAGGGCGGATTAGCAATCAGCCCCAGCATTTT. The full variable domain, with the rest looked up from reference TRBV13 and TRBJ1-5, is AAGVIQSPRHLIKEKRETATLKCYPIPRHDTVYWYQQGPGQDPQFLISFYEKMQSDKGSIPDRFSAQQFSDYHSELNMSSLELGDSALYFCASSLGRISNQPQHFGDGTRLSIL.

The chain is built from TRBV9 and TRBJ2-3; TRBD2 matches 9 bases. The CDR3 is made up of 16 amino acids. V gave up 0 bases and J gave up 1 base; unmatched junction bases: 3. In germline, CDR1 is SGDLS, CDR2 YYNGEE. The CDR3 coding sequence is TGTGCCAGCAGCGTAGCGTCTAGCGGGGGCACAGATACGCAGTATTTT. Protein sequence: CASSVASSGGTDTQYF. Based on the CDR3 plus reference TRBV9 and TRBJ2-3, the full variable domain is DSGVTQTPKHLITATGQRVTLRCSPRSGDLSVYWYQQSLDQGLQFLIQYYNGEERAKGNILERFSAQQFPDLHSELNLSSLELGDSALYFCASSVASSGGTDTQYFGPGTRLTVL.

This sequence joins TRBV6-5 and TRBJ1-1; the D gene is possibly TRBD1 (5 bases). CDR1 and CDR2 from the germline V gene are MNHEY and SVGAGI. The CDR3 covers 15 residues. Deletions cut 7 bases from V and 1 base from J, with 16 bases between. CDR3 sequence: CASTRIPQENTEAFF. CDR3 DNA: TGTGCCAGCACCCGAATACCACAGGAGAACACTGAAGCTTTCTTT.

The chain recombines TRBV24-1 with TRBJ1-6, with D hard to call. V gave up 2 bases and J gave up 11 bases, with 21 bases separating them. Germline CDR1 and CDR2: KGHDR and SFDVKD. There are 17 residues in the CDR3. CDR3 nucleotides: TGTGCCACCAGTGATTGGCAGGCCGGGAGCTACTTGCCACCCCTCCACTTT. As protein: CATSDWQAGSYLPPLHF.

V and J are TRBV19 and TRBJ2-7; a possible D gene is TRBD2 (5 bases). Trimming took 6 bases from V and 5 from J, leaving 17 bases between them. Germline assignment: CDR1 LNHDA and CDR2 SQIVND (reference sequence). This CDR3 is built from 14 residues. CDR3 bases: TGTGCCAGTAGAACGACGGGAAGCCTTAACGAGCAGTACTTC. Translating it yields CASRTTGSLNEQYF.

This clone came up once. The rearrangement links TRBV19 to TRBJ1-1; D is perhaps TRBD1 (6 bases). Germline values: CDR1 LNHDA, CDR2 SQIVND (reference sequence). The CDR3 is made up of 16 amino acids. V lost 1 base and J lost 1, with 13 bases in between. CDR3 in DNA: TGTGCCAGTAGTATAGCCGCAGGGGCGGCGAACACTGAAGCTTTCTTT. Its protein is CASSIAAGAANTEAFF.

The chain recombines TRBV19 with TRBJ2-5; D is unclear. The CDR3 extends over 11 amino acids. Trimming stripped 4 bases from V and 4 bases from J, with 4 bases between. The V gene's germline CDR1 is LNHDA and CDR2 SQIVND (reference sequence). The CDR3 region has the DNA TGTGCCAGTAGTACCTCAGAGACCCAGTACTTC. Translated: CASSTSETQYF.

The chain couples TRBV19 to TRBJ2-3, with 10 bases lining up with TRBD1. Trimming at V came to 10 bases and at J to 2 bases, leaving 6 bases not matched to a gene. The CDR3 consists of 14 residues. Germline V lookup: CDR1 LNHDA, CDR2 SQIVND (reference sequence). CDR3 in DNA: TGTGCCACCCGACAGGGGGCCATCACAGATACGCAGTATTTT. This gives the protein CATRQGAITDTQYF.

The CDR3 region has the DNA TGTGCCAGCAGCAGCGGACAGGGGAGGTCTAATGAAAAACTGTTTTTT. Its protein is CASSSGQGRSNEKLFF. The chain recombines TRBV7-9 with TRBJ1-4; 9 nucleotides match TRBD1. This CDR3 contains 16 residues. From germline, CDR1 is SEHNR and CDR2 FQNEAQ (reference sequence). The junction had 7 bases not matched to a gene; V was cut back by 5 bases and J by 3 bases.